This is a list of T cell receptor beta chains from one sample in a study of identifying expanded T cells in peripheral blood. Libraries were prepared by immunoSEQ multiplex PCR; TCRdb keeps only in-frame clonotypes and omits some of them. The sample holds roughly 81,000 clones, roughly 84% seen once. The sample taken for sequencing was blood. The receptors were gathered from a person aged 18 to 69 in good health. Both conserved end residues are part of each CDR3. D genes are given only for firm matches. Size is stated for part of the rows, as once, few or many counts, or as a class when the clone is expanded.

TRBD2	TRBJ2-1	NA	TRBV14	CASSQSPLATKNNEQFF	TGTGCCAGCAGCCAGAGCCCACTAGCGACAAAAAACAATGAGCAGTTCTTC
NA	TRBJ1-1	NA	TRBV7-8	CASSSQGPGTGAFF	TGTGCCAGCAGCTCGCAGGGACCCGGAACGGGAGCTTTCTTT
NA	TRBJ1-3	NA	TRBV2	CASSEQGGNTIYF	TGTGCCAGCAGTGAACAGGGTGGAAACACCATATATTTT
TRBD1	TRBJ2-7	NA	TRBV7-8	CASSLGAGGGEQYF	TGTGCCAGCAGCTTAGGGGCAGGGGGCGGCGAGCAGTACTTC
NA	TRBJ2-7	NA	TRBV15	CATSRSGFNSYEQYF	TGTGCCACCAGCAGGTCGGGTTTTAATTCCTACGAGCAGTACTTC
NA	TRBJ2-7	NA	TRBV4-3	CASSQEADYEQYF	TGCGCCAGCAGCCAAGAGGCAGACTACGAGCAGTACTTC
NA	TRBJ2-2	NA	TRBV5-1	CASSFLPDTGELFF	TGCGCCAGCAGCTTCCTGCCAGACACCGGGGAGCTGTTTTTT
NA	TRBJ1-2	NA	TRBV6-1	CASSWTEPSYTF	TGTGCCAGCAGTTGGACAGAGCCGTCCTACACCTTC
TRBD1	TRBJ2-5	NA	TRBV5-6	CASGTEETQYF	TGTGCCTCCGGGACAGAAGAGACCCAGTACTTC
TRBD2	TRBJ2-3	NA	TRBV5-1	CASSLTSGSTDTQYF	TGCGCCAGCAGCTTGACTAGCGGGAGCACAGATACGCAGTATTTT
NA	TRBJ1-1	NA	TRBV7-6	CASSLALFDTEAFF	TGTGCCAGCAGCTTAGCGTTGTTTGACACTGAAGCTTTCTTT
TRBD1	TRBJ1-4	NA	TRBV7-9	CASSFGTGGTNEKLFF	TGTGCCAGCAGCTTCGGGACAGGGGGAACTAATGAAAAACTGTTTTTT
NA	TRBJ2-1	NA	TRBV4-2	CASSQGVSGAYNEQFF	TGTGCCAGCAGCCAAGGGGTGAGTGGGGCCTACAATGAGCAGTTCTTC
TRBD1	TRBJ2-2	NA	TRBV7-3	CASSPHAQTGSGELFF	TGTGCCAGCAGCCCACACGCTCAGACAGGGTCCGGGGAGCTGTTTTTT
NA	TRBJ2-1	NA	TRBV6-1	CASSEAGPGSHNEQFF	TGTGCCAGCAGTGAAGCCGGCCCCGGGAGCCACAATGAGCAGTTCTTC
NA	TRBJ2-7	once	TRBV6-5	CASSYSYRTSYEQYF	TGTGCCAGCAGTTACTCGTACAGGACCTCCTACGAGCAGTACTTC
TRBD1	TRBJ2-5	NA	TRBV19	CASKGTGGQETQYF	TGTGCCAGTAAGGGGACAGGGGGCCAAGAGACCCAGTACTTC
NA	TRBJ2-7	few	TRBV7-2	CASSQPLRGARSYEQYF	TGTGCCAGCAGCCAACCCCTTAGGGGGGCGCGGTCCTACGAGCAGTACTTC
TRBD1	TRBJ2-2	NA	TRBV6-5	CASIRDRGRTGELFF	TGTGCCAGCATTCGGGACAGGGGGCGCACCGGGGAGCTGTTTTTT
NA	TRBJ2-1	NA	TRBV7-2	CASSREPGALNEQFF	TGTGCCAGCAGCAGAGAACCGGGAGCTCTGAATGAGCAGTTCTTC
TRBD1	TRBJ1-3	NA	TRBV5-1	CASSLSGTGNSGNTIYF	TGCGCCAGCAGCCTTTCCGGGACAGGGAACTCTGGAAACACCATATATTTT
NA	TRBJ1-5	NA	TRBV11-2	CASSLERANGQPQHF	TGTGCCAGCAGCTTAGAACGGGCTAACGGGCAGCCCCAGCATTTT
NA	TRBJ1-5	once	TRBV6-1	CASSEYYRERISSNQPQHF	TGTGCCAGCAGTGAATACTACAGGGAACGTATAAGTAGCAATCAGCCCCAGCATTTT
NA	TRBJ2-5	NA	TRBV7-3	CASSPGTQETQYF	TGTGCCAGCAGCCCTGGGACTCAAGAGACCCAGTACTTC
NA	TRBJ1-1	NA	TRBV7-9	CASSLEAANTEAFF	TGTGCCAGCAGCTTAGAGGCGGCGAACACTGAAGCTTTCTTT
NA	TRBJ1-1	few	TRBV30	CAWSVNSGDAFF	TGTGCCTGGAGTGTAAACTCCGGGGATGCTTTCTTT
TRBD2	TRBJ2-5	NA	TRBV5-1	CASSAQVTSEKETQYF	TGCGCCAGCAGCGCCCAGGTGACTAGCGAGAAAGAGACCCAGTACTTC
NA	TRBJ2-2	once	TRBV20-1	CSATVSGELFF	TGCAGTGCTACCGTAAGCGGGGAGCTGTTTTTT
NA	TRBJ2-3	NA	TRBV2	CASMQGPDTQYF	TGTGCCAGCATGCAGGGCCCAGATACGCAGTATTTT
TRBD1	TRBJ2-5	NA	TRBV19	CASSGSGTGTAAFQETQYF	TGTGCCAGTAGTGGGTCGGGGACAGGGACCGCTGCGTTTCAAGAGACCCAGTACTTC
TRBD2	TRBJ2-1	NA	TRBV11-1	CASSLGLALRDEQFF	TGTGCCAGCAGCTTAGGACTAGCTCTCCGAGATGAGCAGTTCTTC
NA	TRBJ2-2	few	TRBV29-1	CSVDGPGALVAGELFF	TGCAGCGTTGACGGGCCGGGAGCCCTAGTAGCCGGGGAGCTGTTTTTT
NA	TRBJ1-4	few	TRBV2	CASSEGSANEKLFF	TGTGCCAGCAGTGAAGGATCGGCTAATGAAAAACTGTTTTTT
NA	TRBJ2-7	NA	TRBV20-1	CSARDSYEQYF	TGCAGTGCTAGAGACAGCTACGAGCAGTACTTC
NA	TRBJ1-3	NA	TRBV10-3	CATQGPSGNTIYF	TGTGCCACCCAGGGACCCTCTGGAAACACCATATATTTT
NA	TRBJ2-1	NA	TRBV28	CATISIREQFF	TGTGCCACTATTAGCATCCGAGAGCAGTTCTTC
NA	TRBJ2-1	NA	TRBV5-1	CASSRTFGSYNEQFF	TGCGCCAGCAGCCGGACCTTCGGCTCCTACAATGAGCAGTTCTTC
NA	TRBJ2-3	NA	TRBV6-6	CAMSSEGTFNTDTQYF	TGTGCCATGAGCTCGGAGGGAACATTTAACACAGATACGCAGTATTTT
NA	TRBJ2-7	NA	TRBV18	CASSRGQSTSYEQYF	TGTGCCAGCAGCCGAGGACAGAGCACCTCCTACGAGCAGTACTTC
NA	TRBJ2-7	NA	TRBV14	CASSQDYLVGRPSYEQYF	TGTGCCAGCAGCCAAGATTATTTAGTGGGGCGCCCCTCTTACGAGCAGTACTTC
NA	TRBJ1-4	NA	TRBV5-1	CASSLGTVNEKLFF	TGCGCCAGCAGCTTGGGGACGGTTAATGAAAAACTGTTTTTT
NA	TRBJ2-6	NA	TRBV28	CASSSEETGANVLTF	TGTGCCAGCAGCTCAGAGGAAACTGGGGCCAACGTCCTGACTTTC